These T cell receptor beta chains were read from a single sample in a study of shared clonotypes between healthy human individuals. Sequencing was performed with immunoSEQ multiplex PCR; in TCRdb, only in-frame clones are kept and a portion is missing. The repertoire includes 2 million to 2.5 million clones, approximately 94% of them detected once, and around 1.1% sits in the top ten. The sequenced sample consisted of naive CD8+ T cells sorted from blood. Every receptor here comes from a man younger than 30 in good health. Both conserved end residues are part of each CDR3. Fields, in order: clone size, J gene, D gene, V gene, CDR3 DNA, CDR3 protein. The D gene is left open where the match is weak. Clone size is shown for a subset of rows, as once, few, many or a class of expanded clone.

- TRBJ1-2 - TRBV5-6 TGTGCCAGCAGACCACGGGATCTCGTCTATGGCTACACCTTC CASRPRDLVYGYTF
- TRBJ2-7 TRBD2 TRBV4-1 TGCGCCAGCAGCCCCCGGACTAGCGGGAACTACGAGCAGTACTTC CASSPRTSGNYEQYF
- TRBJ2-5 - TRBV7-9 TGTGCCAGCAGCAAATGGACGGATCAAGAGACCCAGTACTTC CASSKWTDQETQYF
- TRBJ2-7 TRBD2 TRBV28 TGTGCCAGCAGCCCCCCCGGGGAGGGACCCTACGAGCAGTACTTC CASSPPGEGPYEQYF
- TRBJ1-2 TRBD1 TRBV6-1 TGTGCCAGCAGTGAAGGACAGGGTATGGATGGCTACACCTTC CASSEGQGMDGYTF
- TRBJ2-3 - TRBV28 TGTGCCAGCAGTTTTGGCGATACGCAGTATTTT CASSFGDTQYF
once TRBJ2-2 - TRBV2 TGTGCCAGCAGTGTCCAGATCCCGGGCACCGGGGAGCTGTTTTTT CASSVQIPGTGELFF
- TRBJ2-3 - TRBV11-2 TGTGCCAGCAGCTTTAAACGCCCAGATACGCAGTATTTT CASSFKRPDTQYF
- TRBJ2-7 - TRBV6-1 TGTGCCAGCAGTGAAGCAGGAGACTACGAGCAGTACTTC CASSEAGDYEQYF
- TRBJ2-7 TRBD1 TRBV7-9 TGTGCCAGCAGCTCAACAGGGGGCTATTACGAGCAGTACTTC CASSSTGGYYEQYF
- TRBJ2-6 - TRBV6-6 TGTGCCAGCACCCCTGGGGGATTTGGGGCCAACGTCCTGACTTTC CASTPGGFGANVLTF
- TRBJ1-5 TRBD1 TRBV5-6 TGTGCCAGCAGCTACGGTTCAGGGGGAGGTCAGCCCCAGCATTTT CASSYGSGGGQPQHF
- TRBJ1-2 TRBD1 TRBV4-1 TGCGCCAGCAGCCAAGACGGACAGGGGGTCTCGGGCTACACCTTC CASSQDGQGVSGYTF
- TRBJ2-1 - TRBV10-1 TGCGCCAGCAGTGAGGGTCAGACCCTCAAGAATGAGCAGTTCTTC CASSEGQTLKNEQFF
- TRBJ2-7 TRBD1 TRBV7-9 TGTGCCAGCAGCGTGGGGGACAGGGTTCACGAGCAGTACTTC CASSVGDRVHEQYF
- TRBJ2-3 - TRBV4-1 TGCGCCAGCAGCCAAAGCGGCTACACAGATACGCAGTATTTT CASSQSGYTDTQYF
once TRBJ2-7 - TRBV25-1 TGTGCCAGCAGTGAATCCATGGGCAGGGTCCCCTACGAGCAGTACTTC CASSESMGRVPYEQYF
once TRBJ2-1 TRBD2 TRBV13 TGTGCCAGCAGCCCGACTAGCGGGAGCCCCAATGAGCAGTTCTTC CASSPTSGSPNEQFF
- TRBJ2-3 - TRBV4-1 TGCGCCAGCAGCCAAGTGGGGCCCGGGGTTTTAGGGGATAGCACAGATACGCAGTATTTT CASSQVGPGVLGDSTDTQYF
- TRBJ2-7 - TRBV27 TGTGCCAGCAGTTTATCGGGGGCGAGCTCCTACGAGCAGTACTTC CASSLSGASSYEQYF
- TRBJ2-7 - TRBV7-9 TGTGCCAGCAGCTTAGCCAGGACTTCCTACGAGCAGTACTTC CASSLARTSYEQYF
- TRBJ2-7 TRBD2 TRBV27 TGTGCCAGCCGCATATCTGGGGGGGGTTCCTACGAGCAGTACTTC CASRISGGGSYEQYF
- TRBJ2-7 - TRBV27 TGTGCCAGCAGTATCGGGCAGGGCGAGCAGTACTTC CASSIGQGEQYF
- TRBJ2-7 TRBD2 TRBV30 TGTGCCTCTTCAGAGGGCGGGAGCTACGAGCAGTACTTC CASSEGGSYEQYF
- TRBJ1-1 - TRBV5-1 TGCGCCAGCAGCTCGGACACGAACACTGAAGCTTTCTTT CASSSDTNTEAFF
- TRBJ2-7 - TRBV5-6 TGTGCCAGCAGCCCGAGGGACACCCAATACGAGCAGTACTTC CASSPRDTQYEQYF
- TRBJ1-2 - TRBV5-6 TGTGCCAGCAGCTTGGAGGGGTCGGGCTATGGCTACACCTTC CASSLEGSGYGYTF
- TRBJ2-1 TRBD2 TRBV9 TGTGCCAGCAGCGTAGATGGGGAGGGCCCCTCCAATGAGCAGTTCTTC CASSVDGEGPSNEQFF
once TRBJ2-5 TRBD1 TRBV6-6 TGTGCCAGCAGCTCCGGGACAGGGGTTGCGGAGACCCAGTACTTC CASSSGTGVAETQYF
once TRBJ1-2 TRBD1 TRBV7-9 TGTGCCAGCAGCTCGCCTTTTGATCAGGGGGCCAATGGCTACACCTTC CASSSPFDQGANGYTF
- TRBJ2-2 - TRBV6-6 TGTGCCACCTCTTTGGGCGGGGAGCTGTTTTTT CATSLGGELFF
- TRBJ2-7 TRBD1 TRBV5-4 TGTGCCAGCAGCCTCACCGGGACAGGGGCCTCCTACGAGCAGTACTTC CASSLTGTGASYEQYF
- TRBJ2-5 - TRBV5-6 TGTGCCAGCAGCCCGAGCCGGGGATCGGGGTATTTGGAGACCCAGTACTTC CASSPSRGSGYLETQYF
- TRBJ2-5 TRBD2 TRBV5-4 TGTGCCAGCAGCTGGCTAGCGGGACAAGAGACCCAGTACTTC CASSWLAGQETQYF
- TRBJ2-1 TRBD2 TRBV7-9 TGTGCCAGCAGCTCCCCTAGCGGAAGCTCCTACAATGAGCAGTTCTTC CASSSPSGSSYNEQFF
- TRBJ2-7 - TRBV6-1 TGTGCCAGCAGTGAAGTTGCGGGCTCCTACGAGCAGTACTTC CASSEVAGSYEQYF
- TRBJ2-1 - TRBV6-5 TGTGCCAGCAGTTTCAAGAGCTCCTACAATGAGCAGTTCTTC CASSFKSSYNEQFF
- TRBJ2-7 - TRBV15 TGTGCCACCAGCAGAGGTGCAGGGGCCTACGAGCAGTACTTC CATSRGAGAYEQYF
- TRBJ1-1 - TRBV7-9 TGTGCCAGCAGCTTATTAGATTGGAACACTGAAGCTTTCTTT CASSLLDWNTEAFF
- TRBJ2-7 - TRBV19 TGCGCCAGTAGTATAGGACAGTTCTACGAGCAGTACTTC CASSIGQFYEQYF
once TRBJ2-3 - TRBV6-5 TGTGCCAGCAGTCTGCTAGGAGCAGATACGCAGTATTTT CASSLLGADTQYF
- TRBJ2-3 TRBD1 TRBV7-9 TGTGCCAGCAGCGAACCGGGACAGGGGGCAGATACGCAGTATTTT CASSEPGQGADTQYF
- TRBJ2-7 - TRBV7-9 TGTGCCAGCACCTCCTGGACAGACCACTCCTACGAGCAGTACTTC CASTSWTDHSYEQYF